Following are 2 T cell receptor beta chains from one sample sequenced in a study of Ad26.COV2.S vaccination and SARS-CoV-2 variants. The treatment is: some 20 received Ad26.COV2.S at low or high dose, single or two shots; 5 received placebo; per-sample allocation not given. Sampling took place 63 days after the first vaccine or placebo injection. TCRdb's copy holds only in-frame clones and misses some; the assay was immunoSEQ multiplex PCR. The sample lists roughly 420,000 clones, 89% occurring once. The sample in question was peripheral blood, obtained in a trial of Ad26.COV2.S vaccine versus placebo. Every receptor here comes from a person aged 18 to 65 who received the Ad26.COV2.S COVID-19 vaccine or a placebo.

The chain links TRBV12-3 or TRBV12-4 to TRBJ2-7; no reliable D call. The CDR3 has 13 amino acids. V was clipped by 5 bases and J by 2 bases, with 10 bases between them. The CDR3 sequence: CASSGSSTYEQYF. Here the CDR3 DNA reads TGTGCCAGCAGTGGGTCCTCCACCTACGAGCAGTACTTC.

This rearrangement joins TRBV7-6 to TRBJ1-5; D remains ambiguous. Germline values: CDR1 SGHVS, CDR2 FNYEAQ. The V end was cut by 3 bases, the J end by 0 bases, with 9 bases between. CDR3 size: 15 residues. The CDR3 is CASSLKIDSNQPQHF. In nucleotides, the CDR3 is TGTGCCAGCAGCTTGAAAATCGATAGCAATCAGCCCCAGCATTTT.